This T cell receptor beta chain was sequenced during a study of cytomegalovirus exposure and HLA in healthy donors. About the research overall: Of approximately 400 genotyped donors, roughly 81% clustered with self-reported Caucasian donors.

PCR amplification relied on 60 Vbeta primers (plus 13 Jbeta primers). The protocol was immunoSEQ multiplex PCR, while the TCRdb copy is restricted to in-frame clones and leaves out a portion. The data hold about 97,000 clones, with 55% to 80% observed a single time. This CDR3 spans 14 amino acids. V was shortened by 1 base and J by 2 bases, with 10 bases between the two germline ends. Germline CDR1 SGHRS, CDR2 YFSETQ. About this clone itself: Antigen specificity is unknown.

Study observations and caveats: It was in a later analysis that TCR association rates were seen to vary by HLA locus, highest for DRB1 and lowest for HLA-C.

The sequence was obtained from a man aged 40-49 years in good health and CMV-seronegative. V usage is TRBV5-1 and J usage is TRBJ2-7; D perhaps matches TRBD2 (5 bases). The sample was PBMCs. The CDR3 DNA reads as TGCGCCAGCAGCTTGCCGGACTCGACCTACGAGCAGTACTTC. Translated: CASSLPDSTYEQYF.